The present T cell receptor beta chain was sequenced within a study of T cells after yellow fever vaccination. Notes on the study in general: Reappearing after the booster were most of the clones from primary vaccination (96% CD4, about 87% CD8).

The ends were cut back, 0 bases at V and 5 bases at J, with 10 bases in the middle. CDR3 length: 14 amino acids. Germline CDR1 MGHRA, CDR2 YSYEKL. In regard to this clonotype: What it recognizes is unknown.

It was through 5'RACE template switching that TCR cDNA was made, with a universal primer site and UMIs added. One entry per CDR3 protein results from TCRdb running MiXCR on the 5' RACE reads. The table lists approximately 300,000 distinct CDR3 sequences, about 9.5% of them singletons. Sequencing was performed on PBMCs, taken on the day of the first yellow fever vaccination. This chain joins TRBV4-1 and TRBJ1-2; D is unresolved. This clonotype originated in a man aged 18 to 29 who received the YFV17D yellow fever vaccine. In DNA form, the CDR3 reads TGCGCCAGCAGCCAAGAGAGTCAGCAATATGGCTACACCTTC. Protein: CASSQESQQYGYTF.